This T cell receptor beta chain is from a study of patients and donors after allogeneic stem cell transplantation. TCRdb analysed the RT-PCR reads with MiXCR anew, one entry per CDR3 protein. The sample has about 160,000 distinct CDR3 sequences, about two fifths seen once. This clonotype was seen only a few times. Trimming took off 2 bases at V and 0 bases at J, with 5 bases between the two ends. CDR1 is SGHTA, CDR2 FQGNSA, per germline. The CDR3 is 14 amino acids. V usage is TRBV7-2 and J usage is TRBJ1-5; D is undetermined. The sample was blood, either unsorted or a sorted T cell fraction (not recorded which). This receptor was taken from a human donor who was either an allogeneic HSCT recipient or a stem cell or donor lymphocyte infusion donor (not recorded which). It is not recorded whose cells these are; they may come from a transplant donor. As DNA, the CDR3 is TGTGCCAGCAGCTTAACGGATAGCAATCAGCCCCAGCATTTT. Translating it yields CASSLTDSNQPQHF.